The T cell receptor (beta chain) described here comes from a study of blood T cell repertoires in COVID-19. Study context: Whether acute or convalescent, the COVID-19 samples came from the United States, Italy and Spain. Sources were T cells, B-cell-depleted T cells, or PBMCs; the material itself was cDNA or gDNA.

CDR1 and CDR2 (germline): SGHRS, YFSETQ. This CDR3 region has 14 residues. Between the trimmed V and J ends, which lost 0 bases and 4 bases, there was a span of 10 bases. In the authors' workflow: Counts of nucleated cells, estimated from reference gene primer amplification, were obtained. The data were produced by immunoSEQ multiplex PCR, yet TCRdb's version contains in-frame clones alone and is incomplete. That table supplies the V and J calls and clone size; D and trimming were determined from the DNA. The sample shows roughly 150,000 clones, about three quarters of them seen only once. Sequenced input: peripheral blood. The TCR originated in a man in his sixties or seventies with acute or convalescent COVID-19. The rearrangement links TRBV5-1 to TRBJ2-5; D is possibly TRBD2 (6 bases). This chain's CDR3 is CASSLAAGLETQYF. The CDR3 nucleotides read TGCGCCAGCAGCTTGGCTGCGGGGCTAGAGACCCAGTACTTC.